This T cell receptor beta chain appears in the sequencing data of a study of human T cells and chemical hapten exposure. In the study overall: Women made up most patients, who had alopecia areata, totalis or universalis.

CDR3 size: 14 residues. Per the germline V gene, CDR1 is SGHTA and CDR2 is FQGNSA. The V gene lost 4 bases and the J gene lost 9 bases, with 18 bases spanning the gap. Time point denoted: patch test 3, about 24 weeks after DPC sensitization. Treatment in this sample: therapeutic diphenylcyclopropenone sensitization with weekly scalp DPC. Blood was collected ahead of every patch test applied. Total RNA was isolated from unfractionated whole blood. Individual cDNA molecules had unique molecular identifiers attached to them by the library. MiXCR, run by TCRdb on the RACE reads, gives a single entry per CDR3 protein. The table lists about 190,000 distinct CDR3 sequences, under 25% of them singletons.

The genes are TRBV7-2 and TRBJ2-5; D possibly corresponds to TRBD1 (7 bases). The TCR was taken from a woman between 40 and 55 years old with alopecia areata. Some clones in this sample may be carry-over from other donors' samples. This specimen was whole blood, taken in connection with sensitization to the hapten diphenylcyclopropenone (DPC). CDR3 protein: CASSSDRAGTSQYF. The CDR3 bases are TGTGCCAGCAGCTCCGACAGGGCGGGAACGTCCCAGTACTTC.